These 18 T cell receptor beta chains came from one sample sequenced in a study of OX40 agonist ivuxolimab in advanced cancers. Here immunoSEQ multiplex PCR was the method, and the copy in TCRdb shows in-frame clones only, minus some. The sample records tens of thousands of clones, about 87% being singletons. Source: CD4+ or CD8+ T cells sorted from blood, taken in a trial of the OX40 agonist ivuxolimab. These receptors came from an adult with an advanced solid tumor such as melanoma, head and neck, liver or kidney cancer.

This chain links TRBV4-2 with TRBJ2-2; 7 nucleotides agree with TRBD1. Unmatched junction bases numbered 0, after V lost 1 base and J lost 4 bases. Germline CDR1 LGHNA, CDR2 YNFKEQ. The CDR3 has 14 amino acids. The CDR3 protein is CASSQGQGTGELFF. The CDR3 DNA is TGTGCCAGCAGCCAAGGACAGGGCACCGGGGAGCTGTTTTTT.

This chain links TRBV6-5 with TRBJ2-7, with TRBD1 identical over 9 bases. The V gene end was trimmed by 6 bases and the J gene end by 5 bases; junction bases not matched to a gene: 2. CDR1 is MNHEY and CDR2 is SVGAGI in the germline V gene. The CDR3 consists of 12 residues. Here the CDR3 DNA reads TGTGCCAGCAGGACAGGGGGAAACGAGCAGTACTTC. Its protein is CASRTGGNEQYF.

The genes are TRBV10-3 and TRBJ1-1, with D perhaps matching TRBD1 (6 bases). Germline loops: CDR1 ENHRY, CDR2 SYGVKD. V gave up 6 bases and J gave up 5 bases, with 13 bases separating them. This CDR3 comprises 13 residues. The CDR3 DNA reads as TGTGCCATCAGGCACCCGAGGGGGACTGAAGCTTTCTTT. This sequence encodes CAIRHPRGTEAFF.

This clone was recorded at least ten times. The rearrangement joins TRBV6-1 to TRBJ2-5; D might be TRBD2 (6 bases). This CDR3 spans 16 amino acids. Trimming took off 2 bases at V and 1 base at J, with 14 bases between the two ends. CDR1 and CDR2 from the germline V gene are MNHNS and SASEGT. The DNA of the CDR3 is TGTGCCAGCAGTGAATTGGGGGGAGGCCCCCAAGAGACCCAGTACTTC. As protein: CASSELGGGPQETQYF.

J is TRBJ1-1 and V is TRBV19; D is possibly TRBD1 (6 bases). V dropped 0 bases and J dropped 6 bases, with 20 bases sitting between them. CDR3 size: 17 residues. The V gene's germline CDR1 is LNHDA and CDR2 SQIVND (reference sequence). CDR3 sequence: CASSIDPTGTRRPEAFF. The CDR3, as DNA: TGTGCCAGTAGTATAGATCCCACTGGGACACGCCGCCCTGAAGCTTTCTTT.

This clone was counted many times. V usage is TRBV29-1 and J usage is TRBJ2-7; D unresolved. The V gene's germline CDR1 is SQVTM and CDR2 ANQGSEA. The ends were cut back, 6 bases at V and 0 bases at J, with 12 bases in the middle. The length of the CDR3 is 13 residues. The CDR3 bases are TGCAGCGTGACCCGGGCGGACTCCTACGAGCAGTACTTC. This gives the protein CSVTRADSYEQYF.

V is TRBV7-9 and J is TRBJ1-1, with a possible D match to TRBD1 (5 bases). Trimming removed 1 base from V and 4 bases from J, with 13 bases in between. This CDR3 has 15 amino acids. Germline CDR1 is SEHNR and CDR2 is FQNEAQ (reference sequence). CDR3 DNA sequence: TGTGCCAGCAGCTTAGTGCTGTTGGGGCCCACTGAAGCTTTCTTT. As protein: CASSLVLLGPTEAFF.

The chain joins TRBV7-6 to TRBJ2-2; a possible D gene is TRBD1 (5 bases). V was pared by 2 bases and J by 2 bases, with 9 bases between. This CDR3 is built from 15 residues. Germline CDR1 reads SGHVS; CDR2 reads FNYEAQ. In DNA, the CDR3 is TGTGCCAGCAGCTTAAACAGGTTCAACACCGGGGAGCTGTTTTTT. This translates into CASSLNRFNTGELFF.

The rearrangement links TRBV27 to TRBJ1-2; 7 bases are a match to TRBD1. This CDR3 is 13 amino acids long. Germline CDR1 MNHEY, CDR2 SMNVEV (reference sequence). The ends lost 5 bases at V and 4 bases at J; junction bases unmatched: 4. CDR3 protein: CASSLGTAYGYTF. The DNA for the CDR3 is TGTGCCAGCAGTCTCGGGACAGCCTATGGCTACACCTTC.

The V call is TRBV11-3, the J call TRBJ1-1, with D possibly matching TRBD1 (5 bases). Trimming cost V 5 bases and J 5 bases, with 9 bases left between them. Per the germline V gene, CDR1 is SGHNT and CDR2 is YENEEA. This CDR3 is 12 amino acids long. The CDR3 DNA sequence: TGTGCCAGCAGCACAGGAGGGACTGAAGCTTTCTTT. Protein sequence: CASSTGGTEAFF.

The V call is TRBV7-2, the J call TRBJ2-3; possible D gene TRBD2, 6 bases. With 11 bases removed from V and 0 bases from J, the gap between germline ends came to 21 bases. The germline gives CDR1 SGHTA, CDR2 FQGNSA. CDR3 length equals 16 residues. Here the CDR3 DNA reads TGTGCCCCCCCCCAGCGGGCAGAAAAGAGCACAGATACGCAGTATTTT. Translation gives CAPPQRAEKSTDTQYF.

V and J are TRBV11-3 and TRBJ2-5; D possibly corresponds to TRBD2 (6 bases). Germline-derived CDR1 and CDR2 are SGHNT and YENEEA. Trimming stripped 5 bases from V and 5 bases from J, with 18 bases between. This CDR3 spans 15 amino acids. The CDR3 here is CASSPFGPSGETQYF. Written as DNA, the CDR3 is TGTGCCAGCAGCCCCTTCGGACCGAGCGGGGAGACCCAGTACTTC.

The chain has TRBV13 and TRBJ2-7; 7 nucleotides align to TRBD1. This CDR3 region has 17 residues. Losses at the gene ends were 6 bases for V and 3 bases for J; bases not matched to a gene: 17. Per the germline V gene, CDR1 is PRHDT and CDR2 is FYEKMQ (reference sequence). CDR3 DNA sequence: TGTGCCAGCAGTTCTCGAACAGGGGCAAAGATTGGCTACGAGCAGTACTTC. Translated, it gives CASSSRTGAKIGYEQYF.

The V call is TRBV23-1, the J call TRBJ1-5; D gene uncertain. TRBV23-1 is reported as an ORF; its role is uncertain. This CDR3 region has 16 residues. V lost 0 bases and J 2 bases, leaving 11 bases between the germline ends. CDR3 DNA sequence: TGCGCCAGCAGTCAATCGACTGCGTGGGGCAATCAGCCCCAGCATTTT. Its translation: CASSQSTAWGNQPQHF.

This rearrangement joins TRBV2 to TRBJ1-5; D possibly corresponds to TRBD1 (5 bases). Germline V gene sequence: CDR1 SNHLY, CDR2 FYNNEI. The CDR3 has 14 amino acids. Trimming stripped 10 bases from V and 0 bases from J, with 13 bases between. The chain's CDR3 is CATGGPNSNQPQHF. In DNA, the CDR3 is TGTGCCACCGGGGGTCCCAATAGCAATCAGCCCCAGCATTTT.

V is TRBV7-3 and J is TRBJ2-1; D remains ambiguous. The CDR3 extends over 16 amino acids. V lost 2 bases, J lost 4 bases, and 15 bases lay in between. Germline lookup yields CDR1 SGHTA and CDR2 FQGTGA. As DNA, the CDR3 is TGTGCCAGCAGCTTATTGGGTCAGAACGCTTACAATGAGCAGTTCTTC. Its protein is CASSLLGQNAYNEQFF.

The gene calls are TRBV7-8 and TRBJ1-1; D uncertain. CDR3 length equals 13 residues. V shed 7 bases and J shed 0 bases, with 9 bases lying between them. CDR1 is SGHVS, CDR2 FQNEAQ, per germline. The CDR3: CASKAALNTEAFF. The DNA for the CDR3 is TGTGCCAGCAAAGCAGCCCTGAACACTGAAGCTTTCTTT.

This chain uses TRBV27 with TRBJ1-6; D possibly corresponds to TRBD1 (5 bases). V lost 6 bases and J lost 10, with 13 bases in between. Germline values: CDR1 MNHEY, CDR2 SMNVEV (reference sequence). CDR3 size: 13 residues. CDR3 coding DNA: TGTGCCAGCAGCCCCGCTACAGGATCACCCCTCCACTTT. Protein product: CASSPATGSPLHF.